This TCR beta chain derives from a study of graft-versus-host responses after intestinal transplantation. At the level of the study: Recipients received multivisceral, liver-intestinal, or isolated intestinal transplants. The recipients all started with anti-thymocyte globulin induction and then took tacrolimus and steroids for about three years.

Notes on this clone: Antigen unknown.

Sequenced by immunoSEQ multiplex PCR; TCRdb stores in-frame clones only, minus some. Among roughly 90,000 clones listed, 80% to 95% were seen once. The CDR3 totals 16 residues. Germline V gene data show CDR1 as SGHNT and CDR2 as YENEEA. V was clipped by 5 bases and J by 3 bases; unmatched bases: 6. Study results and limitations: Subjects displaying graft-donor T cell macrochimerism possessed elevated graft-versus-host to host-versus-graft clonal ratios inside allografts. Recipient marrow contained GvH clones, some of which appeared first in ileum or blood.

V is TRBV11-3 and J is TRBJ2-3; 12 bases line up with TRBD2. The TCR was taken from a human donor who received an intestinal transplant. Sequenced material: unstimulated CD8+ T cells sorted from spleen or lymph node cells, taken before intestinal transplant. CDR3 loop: CASSTRTSGTTDTQYF. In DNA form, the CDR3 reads TGTGCCAGCAGCACCAGGACTAGCGGGACGACAGATACGCAGTATTTT.